The rows below give T cell receptor beta chains drawn from one sample of a study of response to subunit inactivated influenza vaccine. TCRdb used MiXCR to reprocess the RT-PCR reads, holding one entry per CDR3 protein. In the table there are about 540,000 distinct CDR3 sequences, approximately 24% of which are singletons. This sample was also put to use in a study of T cells expressing NK-cell markers.

The sample here was CD4+ T cells sorted from PBMCs, taken about 11 days after vaccination. These TCRs come from a man between 50 and 59 years old who received an inactivated influenza vaccine. Both conserved end residues are part of each CDR3. A D gene is named only where the DNA matches it firmly. Size tells how often a clone was seen (once, few, many) or the class of an expanded clone, and some rows leave it out.

>TRBJ2-1|TRBD1|TRBV24-1|few
TGTGCCACCAGTGAGGCCGGGACAGGGAATAATGAGCAGTTCTTC
CATSEAGTGNNEQFF
>TRBJ2-3|TRBD2|TRBV20-1|once
TGCAGTGCTAGGGGAGCGGGGGCTAGCGGGGGCACAGATACGCAGTATTTT
CSARGAGASGGTDTQYF
>TRBJ2-5|TRBD2|TRBV6-4|few
TGTGCCAGCAGTCACGGAGGCCTACTAGCGGGGGGGCCCGTGGAGACCCAGTACTTC
CASSHGGLLAGGPVETQYF
>TRBJ1-4|TRBD1|TRBV5-1|few
TGCGCCAGCAGCCCAGGGGGAGGTAATGAAAAACTGTTTTTT
CASSPGGGNEKLFF
>TRBJ2-5|.|TRBV30|.
TGTGCCTGGAGTGTTATGGAGGGGACCCAGTACTTC
CAWSVMEGTQYF
>TRBJ2-1|.|TRBV27|.
TGTGCCAGCAGTTCCAACCCGGGTTGGGCCTACTACAATGAGCAGTTCTTC
CASSSNPGWAYYNEQFF
>TRBJ2-4|.|TRBV14|.
TGTGCCAGCAGCCGAGGCCGGCTAGCCAAAAACATTCAGTACTTC
CASSRGRLAKNIQYF
>TRBJ2-1|TRBD2|TRBV11-3|few
TGTGCCAGCAGCGCGGGACTAGCAGATTACAATGAGCAGTTCTTC
CASSAGLADYNEQFF
>TRBJ2-5|.|TRBV5-1|many
TGCGCCAGCAGCTCGGATGGGGTTGGGACCCAGTACTTC
CASSSDGVGTQYF
>TRBJ1-2|.|TRBV4-1|.
TGCGCCAGCAGCCAGGAACTCGCTAACTATGGCTACACCTTC
CASSQELANYGYTF
>TRBJ2-5|.|TRBV6-2/TRBV6-3|.
TGTGCCAGCAGTTACTCGGCCGGGGTTTGGGAGACCCAGTACTTC
CASSYSAGVWETQYF
>TRBJ1-1|.|TRBV12-5|.
TGTGCTAGTGGTTTGGAGGTTGGGGGCGGGACTGAAGCTTTCTTT
CASGLEVGGGTEAFF
>TRBJ2-1|TRBD2|TRBV5-1|many
TGCGCCAGCCGACTAGCGGGAGGTGGCTACAATGAGCAGTTCTTC
CASRLAGGGYNEQFF
>TRBJ1-2|TRBD1|TRBV4-3|.
TGCGCCAGCAGCCAATCTACAGGGGGCTCTGGCTACACCTTC
CASSQSTGGSGYTF
>TRBJ2-7|TRBD2|TRBV7-2|few
TGTGCCAGCAGCTTACTTCGGGGGGGCTACGAGCAGTACTTC
CASSLLRGGYEQYF
>TRBJ1-3|.|TRBV10-3|.
TGTGCCATCAGTGATGACAGGTCGAGAGGGCGCGGAAACACCATATATTTT
CAISDDRSRGRGNTIYF
>TRBJ2-7|TRBD2|TRBV6-2/TRBV6-3|once
TGTGCCAGCAGTTACTGGGGGGAGGGCGAGCAGTACTTC
CASSYWGEGEQYF
>TRBJ2-7|TRBD1|TRBV5-4|once
TGTGCCAGCAGCAGGGGATGGGGACAGACCTACGAGCAGTACTTC
CASSRGWGQTYEQYF
>TRBJ1-2|.|TRBV5-5|.
TGTGCCAGCAGCTTACGGGACGGGTTGTTAAGTGGCTACACCTTC
CASSLRDGLLSGYTF
>TRBJ2-3|TRBD1|TRBV20-1|few
TGCAGTGCTGTGCGACAGGGAATTCATCTTACGCAGTATTTT
CSAVRQGIHLTQYF
>TRBJ1-1|.|TRBV5-1|many
TGTGCCAGCAGCTTAGAGGGGATGAACACTGAAGCTTTCTTT
CASSLEGMNTEAFF
>TRBJ1-5|.|TRBV12-3/TRBV12-4|few
TGTGCCAGCAGTTTAAACAAGAATCAGCCCCAGCATTTT
CASSLNKNQPQHF
>TRBJ2-3|.|TRBV20-1|.
TGCAGTGCTATGGGGGGACTCACAGATACGCAGTATTTT
CSAMGGLTDTQYF
>TRBJ1-6|.|TRBV28|few
TGTGCCAGCAGTCCCGGTGGAGGGAGCTCCTATAATTCACCCCTCCACTTT
CASSPGGGSSYNSPLHF
>TRBJ1-1|.|TRBV7-8|few
TGTGCCAGCAGCTTAGGGGGCCGGGAGACTGAAGCTTTCTTT
CASSLGGRETEAFF
>TRBJ2-2|.|TRBV24-1|.
TGTGCCACCAGTGATTTCGGGCCCCGCAACACCGGGGAGCTGTTTTTT
CATSDFGPRNTGELFF
>TRBJ2-5|TRBD1|TRBV5-1|few
TGCGCCAGCAGCGCGGGACAGGGGGCTATGTACCAAGAGACCCAGTACTTC
CASSAGQGAMYQETQYF
>TRBJ2-5|.|TRBV30|.
TGTGCCTGGAGTGTAATGCAGGGAGCGGGAGAGACCCAGTACTTC
CAWSVMQGAGETQYF
>TRBJ2-3|TRBD2|TRBV12-3/TRBV12-4|.
TGTGCCAGCAGTTTGAGCGGGAGGCTCGGAGCAGATACGCAGTATTTT
CASSLSGRLGADTQYF